The entry below describes one TCR beta chain. Its matching antigen is unknown. Mismatch with germline at one junction end may stem from a read error. The data were taken from a study of blood T cells in healthy people across ages. Turning to the study itself: Capture by template switching was about one barcoded beta molecule per two T cells.

CDR3 length equals 14 residues. Study-wide results and caveats: The study found more naive CD4+ cells and higher diversity in long-lived than aged donors.

Primers used in a second PCR of about 6 to 11 cycles were a sample-barcoded 5' primer and a J-beta primer mix. All samples gave at least 2.5 million CDR3-containing paired-end reads. TCRdb reprocessed the 5' RACE reads via MiXCR and lists one record per CDR3 protein. The repertoire consists of roughly 800,000 distinct CDR3 sequences, with nearly 60% occurring once and the leading ten covering roughly 22%. The chain links TRBV12-3 or TRBV12-4 to TRBJ2-3; the D gene is possibly TRBD1 (6 bases). The sequence derives from a man aged 30 to 39 in good health. The material sequenced was blood. CDR3: CASSTGFITETQYF. CDR3 bases: TGTGCCAGCAGTACAGGGTTTATCACAGAGACGCAGTATTTT.